Shown below are 13 T cell receptor beta chains from a single sample sequenced in a study of T-cell memory formation after mild COVID-19. A single record per CDR3 protein comes from TCRdb applying MiXCR to the 5' RACE reads. The sample gives more than 350,000 distinct CDR3 sequences, about a sixth of which show up once; roughly 21% is in the top ten. Sequenced sample: PBMCs or a T cell subset sorted from them (not recorded which). These TCRs come from a man aged 18 to 35 who had mild COVID-19 (a few samples of this study predate the infection). Cell type and time point are not known.

This clonotype was observed a handful of times. V gene TRBV11-2 combines with J gene TRBJ1-2, with TRBD1 as a possible D gene (5 bases). Trimming removed 8 bases at V and 4 bases at J, with 17 bases between. The CDR3 spans 14 residues. Germline CDR1 SGHAT, CDR2 FQNNGV. The CDR3 here is CASRGSRGSYGYTF. The CDR3 region has the DNA TGTGCCAGCCGAGGGAGTCGGGGGAGCTATGGCTACACCTTC.

This chain joins TRBV6-5 and TRBJ1-6; unclear D gene. V lost 6 bases, J lost 8 bases, and 11 bases lay in between. The V gene's germline CDR1 is MNHEY and CDR2 SVGAGI. The CDR3 covers 13 residues. The CDR3 protein is CASSPGRHSPLHF. The CDR3 DNA is TGTGCCAGCAGCCCGGGGAGGCATTCACCCCTCCACTTT.

The V gene is TRBV20-1, the J gene TRBJ2-3; TRBD1 matches at 10 bases. The V gene's germline CDR1 is DFQATT and CDR2 SNEGSKA (reference sequence). This CDR3 has 13 amino acids. Losses at the gene ends were 6 bases for V and 7 bases for J; bases not matched to a gene: 7. The CDR3 loop is CSARTGGFNTQYF. DNA of the CDR3: TGCAGTGCCCGGACAGGGGGATTTAATACGCAGTATTTT.

The V call is TRBV24-1, the J call TRBJ2-1; D might be TRBD2 (5 bases). Germline CDR1 is KGHDR and CDR2 is SFDVKD. With 5 bases removed from V and 5 bases from J, the gap between germline ends came to 12 bases. The length of the CDR3 is 14 residues. CDR3 DNA: TGTGCCACCAGTGGGGCAGGAGGCGACAATGAGCAGTTCTTC. Its protein product is CATSGAGGDNEQFF.

The chain employs TRBV6-5 and TRBJ2-7, with D hard to call. V gave up 7 bases and J gave up 5 bases, with 15 bases separating them. The CDR3 is 13 amino acids. CDR1 is MNHEY, CDR2 SVGAGI, per germline. The CDR3 protein is CASNRAGRDEQYF. The CDR3 DNA reads as TGTGCCAGCAATAGGGCCGGTCGGGACGAGCAGTACTTC.

This clonotype was seen a handful of times. The J gene is TRBJ2-1, the V gene TRBV5-1; weak D call: TRBD1 (5 bases). Germline V gene lookup returns CDR1 SGHRS and CDR2 YFSETQ. The V end was cut by 1 base, the J end by 7 bases, with 15 bases between. The CDR3 totals 15 residues. CDR3 loop: CASSLMGPQRNEQFF. CDR3 coding DNA: TGCGCCAGCAGCTTGATGGGGCCCCAAAGGAATGAGCAGTTCTTC. Filled out from reference TRBV5-1 and TRBJ2-1, the complete variable domain reads KAGVTQTPRYLIKTRGQQVTLSCSPISGHRSVSWYQQTPGQGLQFLFEYFSETQRNKGNFPGRFSGRQFSNSRSEMNVSTLELGDSALYLCASSLMGPQRNEQFFGPGTRLTVL.

The chain couples TRBV28 to TRBJ1-3; D gene unclear. There are 16 residues in the CDR3. Between the trimmed V and J ends, which lost 1 base and 0 bases, there was a span of 10 bases. Germline V CDR1 and CDR2: MDHEN, SYDVKM. In DNA form, the CDR3 reads TGTGCCAGCAGTTTATTCGACCGAAGCTCTGGAAACACCATATATTTT. Protein: CASSLFDRSSGNTIYF. Complete variable domain (other parts from reference TRBV28 and TRBJ1-3): DVKVTQSSRYLVKRTGEKVFLECVQDMDHENMFWYRQDPGLGLRLIYFSYDVKMKEKGDIPEGYSVSREKKERFSLILESASTNQTSMYLCASSLFDRSSGNTIYFGEGSWLTVV.

Only a few counts were recorded for this clonotype. The genes are TRBV15 and TRBJ2-3, with D uncertain. Deletions cut 0 bases from V and 4 bases from J, with 11 bases between. The CDR3 covers 15 residues. Per the germline V gene, CDR1 is LNHNV and CDR2 is YYDKDF (reference sequence). The CDR3, as DNA: TGTGCCACCAGCAGAGATGGCTCTAGGGCAGATACGCAGTATTTT. Protein: CATSRDGSRADTQYF.

The chain links TRBV29-1 to TRBJ1-5; 9 bases are shared with TRBD1. V shed 6 bases and J 0 bases; nucleotides not matched to a gene: 6. CDR3 length equals 15 residues. Germline-derived CDR1 and CDR2 are SQVTM and ANQGSEA. In nucleotides, the CDR3 is TGCAGCGTGAGGACAGGGGCGGGTAGCAATCAGCCCCAGCATTTT. Protein: CSVRTGAGSNQPQHF.

The chain is built from TRBV30 and TRBJ2-4; 7 nucleotides match TRBD1. CDR1 GTSNPN and CDR2 SVGIG come from the germline V gene (reference sequence). This CDR3 has 14 amino acids. V gave up 2 bases and J gave up 6 bases; unmatched junction bases: 7. The CDR3 DNA is TGTGCCTGGAGTCGGGACAGCATTCCAAACATTCAGTACTTC. Translated: CAWSRDSIPNIQYF.

The V and J genes are TRBV7-8 and TRBJ2-5, with 7 bases lining up with TRBD2. The CDR3 is 14 amino acids. Germline loops: CDR1 SGHVS, CDR2 FQNEAQ. J lost 5 bases, V lost 5 bases, and 8 bases had no gene match. The CDR3 spells CASSRTGRRETQYF. For the CDR3, the DNA is TGTGCCAGCAGCCGGACCGGGAGGAGGGAGACCCAGTACTTC.

In this sample, this clonotype turned up many times. For the CDR3, the DNA is TGCGCCAGCAGCTTGGCCCCGGGACAGGGGACGTCTACTGAAGCTTTCTTT. This codes for CASSLAPGQGTSTEAFF. This sequence joins TRBV5-1 and TRBJ1-1, with 10 bases aligning to TRBD1. J was trimmed by 5 bases and V by 0 bases; bases with no gene match: 10. Looked up from germline, CDR1 is SGHRS and CDR2 is YFSETQ. This CDR3 has 17 residues.

This CDR3 is CASNSPRDRGRYYGYTF. Written as DNA, the CDR3 is TGTGCCAGCAACTCCCCCCGGGACAGGGGAAGGTACTATGGCTACACCTTC. The J gene is TRBJ1-2, the V gene TRBV7-2, with 10 positions matching TRBD1. There are 17 residues in the CDR3. V was clipped by 7 bases and J by 3 bases; unmatched bases: 14. Germline V gene lookup returns CDR1 SGHTA and CDR2 FQGNSA.